This TCR beta chain was found in a study of T-cell reconstitution after alpha-beta-depleted transplantation in children. This clonotype came up a few times. The target antigen is unknown. As it was prepared, the TCRbeta library received unique molecular identifiers. TCRdb re-analysed the PCR reads in MiXCR, keeping a single row per CDR3 protein. The table lists 600,000 or so distinct CDR3 sequences, about 21% of them singletons. Germline V lookup: CDR1 MNHEY, CDR2 SVGAGI. Between the trimmed V and J ends, which lost 0 bases and 3 bases, there was a span of 5 bases. This CDR3 spans 13 amino acids. Notes on the study in general: For some patients, TCRbeta diversity was high at day 60 because of recipient T cells and thymic progenitors that survived. Fresh T-cell production supplied most of the T-cell counts and diversity seen one year after transplant. There were reportedly several hundred expanded graft clones from which alpha-beta T cells came about two months after transplant.

The sample was PBMCs, mostly from graft donor cells, taken 360 days after TCRalphabeta/CD19-depleted stem cell transplant. This receptor was identified in a boy under two years old who had a stem cell transplant for acute myeloid leukemia, so the T cells may come from the graft donor. V and J are TRBV6-5 and TRBJ1-2; no clear D. CDR3 sequence: CASSYSPHYGYTF. The CDR3 nucleotides are TGTGCCAGCAGTTACTCGCCGCACTATGGCTACACCTTC.